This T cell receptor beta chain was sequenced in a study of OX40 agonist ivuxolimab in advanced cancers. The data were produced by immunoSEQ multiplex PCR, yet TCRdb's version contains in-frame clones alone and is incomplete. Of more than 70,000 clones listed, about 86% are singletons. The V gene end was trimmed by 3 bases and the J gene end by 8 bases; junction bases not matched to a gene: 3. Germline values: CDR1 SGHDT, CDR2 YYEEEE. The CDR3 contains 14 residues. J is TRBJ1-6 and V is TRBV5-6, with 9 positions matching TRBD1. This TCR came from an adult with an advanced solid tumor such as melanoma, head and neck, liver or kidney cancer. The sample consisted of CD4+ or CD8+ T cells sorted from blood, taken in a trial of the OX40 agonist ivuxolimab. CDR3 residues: CASSWGQGDSPLHF. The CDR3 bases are TGTGCCAGCAGCTGGGGACAGGGAGATTCACCCCTCCACTTT.